The clone carrying this T cell receptor (beta chain) was observed many times. These data come from a study of T cells of healthy individuals. The CDR3 has 13 amino acids. The germline V and J ends were trimmed by 5 bases and 8 bases, with 14 bases remaining between them. Germline assignment: CDR1 SGDLS and CDR2 YYNGEE. TCRdb called the 5' RACE reads again in MiXCR, with one record for every CDR3 protein. Of 63,000 or so distinct CDR3 sequences listed, about 17% are singletons. This receptor was obtained from a human donor in good health. V usage is TRBV9 and J usage is TRBJ2-1, with D possibly TRBD2 on 5 matching bases. This CDR3 is CASSGSPMDEQFF. The CDR3 DNA reads TGTGCCAGCAGTGGGAGCCCGATGGATGAGCAGTTCTTC.